The 3 T cell receptor beta chains below all came from one sample that was sequenced in a study of type 1 regulatory T cells. TCRdb re-called the reads through MiXCR, storing one row per CDR3 protein. The data hold around 65,000 distinct CDR3 sequences, with approximately 50% observed a single time. What these receptors recognize is not known. The sequenced sample was cultured non-Tr1 T cells, either the whole culture or a sorted T cell fraction (not recorded which). The receptors come from a human donor in good health.

The chain joins TRBV20-1 to TRBJ1-1, with TRBD1 matching over 7 bases. CDR3 length equals 15 residues. V lost 0 bases and J lost 3; bases outside the gene matches: 7. The germline CDR1 and CDR2 sequences are DFQATT and SNEGSKA (reference sequence). CDR3 in DNA: TGCAGTGCTAGAGATGGGCCGGGACAGTACACTGAAGCTTTCTTT. This gives the protein CSARDGPGQYTEAFF.

A few counts support this clonotype. The chain combines TRBV12-3 or TRBV12-4 with TRBJ1-4; 9 nucleotides align to TRBD1. The CDR3 covers 13 residues. The junction had 2 bases not matched to a gene; V was cut back by 5 bases and J by 7 bases. The CDR3: CASSTGGVEKLFF. The CDR3, as DNA: TGTGCCAGCAGTACAGGGGGCGTTGAAAAACTGTTTTTT.

The gene calls are TRBV10-3 and TRBJ1-3; a possible D gene is TRBD1 (6 bases). CDR1 is ENHRY, CDR2 SYGVKD, per germline. CDR3 size: 16 residues. The V end was cut by 4 bases, the J end by 1 base, with 14 bases between. CDR3 bases: TGTGCCATCAGTGGCCTGGACAGTTCGTCTGGAAACACCATATATTTT. Its protein is CAISGLDSSSGNTIYF.